The 24 T cell receptor beta chains in this list originate from one sample, sequenced in a study of T cell responses to AZD1222 COVID-19 vaccine. This table comes from immunoSEQ multiplex PCR, and its TCRdb copy is limited to in-frame clones, with some not included. The data hold about 160,000 clones, with over 75% observed a single time. The sample here was peripheral blood, taken 28 days after the second AZD1222 dose. All receptors come from an adult who received the AZD1222 COVID-19 vaccine.

The rearrangement uses TRBV12-3 or TRBV12-4 and TRBJ2-3, with unresolved D. Trimming shortened V by 1 base and J by 2 bases, and 4 bases separated the two germline ends. The CDR3 consists of 13 residues. CDR3 loop: CASSLEVTDTQYF. For the CDR3, the DNA is TGTGCCAGCAGTTTAGAAGTCACAGATACGCAGTATTTT.

J is TRBJ1-1 and V is TRBV29-1; 7 nucleotides line up with TRBD1. Per germline, CDR1 SQVTM and CDR2 ANQGSEA. V gave up 8 bases and J gave up 5 bases; unmatched junction bases: 11. The CDR3 runs to 13 residues. The CDR3 sequence: CSHRDRGYTEAFF. DNA of the CDR3: TGCAGCCATCGGGACAGAGGTTATACTGAAGCTTTCTTT. The complete variable domain, with remaining parts taken from reference TRBV29-1 and TRBJ1-1, reads SAVISQKPSRDICQRGTSLTIQCQVDSQVTMMFWYRQQPGQSLTLIATANQGSEATYESGFVIDKFPISRPNLTFSTLTVSNMSPEDSSIYLCSHRDRGYTEAFFGQGTRLTVV.

The genes are TRBV19 and TRBJ1-2; no clear D. Trimming shortened V by 8 bases and J by 0 bases, and 13 bases separated the two germline ends. This CDR3 is built from 14 residues. Germline lookup yields CDR1 LNHDA and CDR2 SQIVND (reference sequence). The DNA of the CDR3 is TGTGCCAGTGCCCGACGGAATGCTAACTATGGCTACACCTTC. As protein: CASARRNANYGYTF. The whole variable domain, remainder taken from reference TRBV19 and TRBJ1-2, is DGGITQSPKYLFRKEGQNVTLSCEQNLNHDAMYWYRQDPGQGLRLIYYSQIVNDFQKGDIAEGYSVSREKKESFPLTVTSAQKNPTAFYLCASARRNANYGYTFGSGTRLTVV.

This clone has a handful of counts. The chain is built from TRBV5-1 and TRBJ1-6; D is perhaps TRBD1 (5 bases). This CDR3 spans 16 amino acids. Germline V lookup: CDR1 SGHRS, CDR2 YFSETQ. Trimming left V 0 bases short and J 7 bases short, with 14 bases between. Here the CDR3 DNA reads TGCGCCAGCAGCTTGGGGGGACTTTCCGGGAATTCACCCCTCCACTTT. Amino acids: CASSLGGLSGNSPLHF.

The chain uses TRBV10-2 and TRBJ2-7; TRBD2 matches 8 bases. There are 16 residues in the CDR3. Germline values: CDR1 WSHSY, CDR2 SAAADI. V was clipped by 2 bases and J by 2 bases; unmatched bases: 8. The CDR3 loop reads CASSEKGAGAPYEQYF. DNA of the CDR3: TGCGCCAGCAGTGAGAAGGGAGCGGGGGCCCCCTACGAGCAGTACTTC.

The chain combines TRBV30 with TRBJ1-1, with 8 bases fitting TRBD1. The CDR3 runs 15 residues. V lost 4 bases to trimming and J lost 3 bases; unmatched junction nucleotides: 10. Germline V CDR1 and CDR2: GTSNPN, SVGIG (reference sequence). CDR3 DNA sequence: TGTGCCTGGACCCTATTGGACAGGGAGGACACTGAAGCTTTCTTT. Its protein is CAWTLLDREDTEAFF.

This sequence joins TRBV30 and TRBJ1-2, with 8 bases aligning to TRBD1. The CDR3 is made up of 12 amino acids. The J segment lost 3 bases and the V segment lost 7 bases, leaving 4 bases of the junction unmatched. Germline assignment: CDR1 GTSNPN and CDR2 SVGIG (reference sequence). The CDR3 loop is CASGGGDYGYTF. Here the CDR3 DNA reads TGTGCCTCAGGGGGCGGCGACTATGGCTACACCTTC.

Here the CDR3 reads CAWSWGSSYEQYF. The CDR3 region has the DNA TGTGCCTGGAGTTGGGGTTCCTCCTACGAGCAGTACTTC. The rearrangement joins TRBV30 to TRBJ2-7, with no clear D. Germline V CDR1 and CDR2: GTSNPN, SVGIG (reference sequence). The CDR3 is made up of 13 amino acids. V was cut by 2 bases and J by 0 bases, with 8 bases left in between. Variable domain in full (rest from reference TRBV30 and TRBJ2-7): SQTIHQWPATLVQPVGSPLSLECTVEGTSNPNLYWYRQAAGRGLQLLFYSVGIGQISSEVPQNLSASRPQDRQFILSSKKLLLSDSGFYLCAWSWGSSYEQYFGPGTRLTVT.

The chain joins TRBV3-1 (or the pseudogene TRBV3-2) to TRBJ2-4; D is undetermined. The CDR3 consists of 13 residues. V gave up 0 bases and J gave up 7 bases, with 7 bases separating them. From germline, CDR1 is LGHDT and CDR2 YNNKEL (reference sequence). The CDR3 loop is CASSQDQVNIQYF. CDR3 DNA: TGTGCCAGCAGCCAAGATCAGGTGAACATTCAGTACTTC.

This chain connects TRBV5-6 to TRBJ2-6; TRBD2 might be the D (6 bases). The CDR3 contains 18 residues. Germline-derived CDR1 and CDR2 are SGHDT and YYEEEE. The V end was cut by 2 bases, the J end by 0 bases, with 15 bases between. CDR3 in amino acids: CASSFASSGGSGANVLTF. The CDR3 nucleotides are TGTGCCAGCAGCTTTGCTTCCTCCGGGGGCTCTGGGGCCAACGTCCTGACTTTC.

This clone came up once. The CDR3 reads CASSMAGTGVYQPQHF. The CDR3 nucleotides read TGTGCCAGTAGTATGGCCGGGACAGGGGTTTATCAGCCCCAGCATTTT. The chain uses TRBV19 and TRBJ1-5; 10 nucleotides line up with TRBD1. The CDR3 totals 16 residues. V lost 3 bases, J lost 5 bases, and 7 bases stayed unmatched. CDR1 and CDR2 (germline): LNHDA, SQIVND (reference sequence).

The rearrangement uses TRBV19 and TRBJ2-3; TRBD2 might be the D (6 bases). The CDR3 has 16 residues. The V end lost 1 base, the J end lost 1 base, and 12 bases lay between the germline ends. Germline V lookup: CDR1 LNHDA, CDR2 SQIVND (reference sequence). The chain's CDR3 is CASSIVGDFGTDTQYF. For the CDR3, the DNA is TGTGCCAGTAGTATAGTCGGGGACTTTGGCACAGATACGCAGTATTTT.

This chain joins TRBV27 and TRBJ1-2; 7 bases align to TRBD1. Unmatched junction bases numbered 7, after V lost 6 bases and J lost 0 bases. The CDR3 loop spans 15 amino acids. Germline CDR1 MNHEY, CDR2 SMNVEV (reference sequence). CDR3 sequence: CASSPGDRPNYGYTF. Here the CDR3 DNA reads TGTGCCAGCAGCCCCGGGGACAGACCTAACTATGGCTACACCTTC.

The V call is TRBV6-5, the J call TRBJ2-3; 9 nucleotides line up with TRBD2. Germline trimming cut 7 bases from V and 4 bases from J; bases unmatched to any gene: 6. Germline CDR1 and CDR2: MNHEY and SVGAGI. This CDR3 is 14 amino acids long. The CDR3 DNA reads TGTGCCAGCAATCCGGGACTAGCCGCAGATACGCAGTATTTT. Its protein product is CASNPGLAADTQYF.

The rearrangement links TRBV29-1 to TRBJ1-5; a weak D match, TRBD1 (5 bases). V was trimmed by 5 bases and J by 5 bases, leaving 10 bases between them. The length of the CDR3 is 12 residues. Germline V gives CDR1 SQVTM, CDR2 ANQGSEA. The CDR3 spells CSVWDGDQPQHF. CDR3 in DNA: TGCAGCGTTTGGGACGGAGATCAGCCCCAGCATTTT.

The rearrangement links TRBV9 to TRBJ2-2; tentative D call: TRBD1 (5 bases). The germline V and J ends were trimmed by 4 bases and 2 bases, with 15 bases remaining between them. The CDR3 extends over 16 amino acids. CDR1 SGDLS and CDR2 YYNGEE come from the germline V gene. CDR3 amino acids: CASSPLPGINTGELFF. The CDR3 nucleotides are TGTGCCAGCAGCCCCCTTCCAGGGATAAACACCGGGGAGCTGTTTTTT.

This chain connects TRBV30 to TRBJ1-1; the D is unclear. Germline V lookup: CDR1 GTSNPN, CDR2 SVGIG (reference sequence). The CDR3 runs to 14 residues. V lost 4 bases and J 1 base, leaving 13 bases between the germline ends. The chain's CDR3 is CAWKTRQRNTEAFF. The CDR3 region has the DNA TGTGCCTGGAAGACCCGACAAAGGAACACTGAAGCTTTCTTT.

This sequence joins TRBV6-5 and TRBJ1-5; TRBD1 matches 7 bases. Per the germline V gene, CDR1 is MNHEY and CDR2 is SVGAGI. This CDR3 has 15 residues. V dropped 5 bases and J dropped 0; count of bases not matched to a gene: 4. The CDR3 loop reads CASSMTGLSNQPQHF. The CDR3 bases are TGTGCCAGCAGTATGACAGGGCTTAGCAATCAGCCCCAGCATTTT.

This clone was seen only once. The V call is TRBV30, the J call TRBJ2-7, with D hard to call. Germline CDR1 and CDR2: GTSNPN and SVGIG (reference sequence). V was shortened by 3 bases and J by 0 bases, with 6 bases between the two germline ends. The CDR3 covers 12 residues. CDR3 sequence reads: CAWRQASYEQYF. The CDR3 region has the DNA TGTGCCTGGAGGCAGGCCTCCTACGAGCAGTACTTC. Based on the CDR3 plus reference TRBV30 and TRBJ2-7, the full variable domain is SQTIHQWPATLVQPVGSPLSLECTVEGTSNPNLYWYRQAAGRGLQLLFYSVGIGQISSEVPQNLSASRPQDRQFILSSKKLLLSDSGFYLCAWRQASYEQYFGPGTRLTVT.

The CDR3 loop reads CASSGTIRGQGGYTF. The CDR3 bases are TGTGCCAGCAGCGGTACGATCAGGGGGCAAGGTGGCTACACCTTC. This chain joins TRBV9 and TRBJ1-2; 8 positions match TRBD1. This CDR3 region has 15 residues. Trimming cost V 3 bases and J 7 bases; bases outside gene matches: 11. The V gene's germline CDR1 is SGDLS and CDR2 YYNGEE.

The chain has TRBV30 and TRBJ1-1, with 9 positions matching TRBD1. This CDR3 is 12 amino acids long. Per germline, CDR1 GTSNPN and CDR2 SVGIG (reference sequence). The V segment lost 3 bases and the J segment 5 bases; nucleotides outside the gene matches: 1. The CDR3, as DNA: TGTGCCTGGAGACAGGGGGCAACTGAAGCTTTCTTT. Its protein is CAWRQGATEAFF.

The rearrangement joins TRBV29-1 to TRBJ2-1; 7 positions match TRBD2. Germline V gene lookup returns CDR1 SQVTM and CDR2 ANQGSEA. CDR3 length: 15 residues. V dropped 4 bases and J dropped 1; count of bases not matched to a gene: 7. The DNA for the CDR3 is TGCAGCGTTGGCGGGCGGGGGAGTTCCTACAATGAGCAGTTCTTC. Its protein product is CSVGGRGSSYNEQFF.

This chain's CDR3 is CATRRSFLLNSPLHF. CDR3 in DNA: TGTGCCACGCGGAGGAGTTTTTTACTTAATTCACCCCTCCACTTT. V gene TRBV19 combines with J gene TRBJ1-6; D gene ambiguous. The CDR3 is 15 residues long. V was trimmed by 10 bases and J by 6 bases, leaving 19 bases between them. The germline V gene has CDR1 LNHDA and CDR2 SQIVND (reference sequence). The full variable domain, its missing parts supplied by reference TRBV19 and TRBJ1-6, is DGGITQSPKYLFRKEGQNVTLSCEQNLNHDAMYWYRQDPGQGLRLIYYSQIVNDFQKGDIAEGYSVSREKKESFPLTVTSAQKNPTAFYLCATRRSFLLNSPLHFGNGTRLTVT.

The count of this clone is one. The V call is TRBV6-5, the J call TRBJ1-1, with D tentatively TRBD1 (6 bases). This CDR3 has 13 amino acids. Germline lookup yields CDR1 MNHEY and CDR2 SVGAGI. Deletions cut 6 bases from V and 2 bases from J, with 10 bases between. The CDR3 is CASRQGFNTEAFF. The CDR3 DNA reads TGTGCCAGCAGACAGGGATTCAACACTGAAGCTTTCTTT.